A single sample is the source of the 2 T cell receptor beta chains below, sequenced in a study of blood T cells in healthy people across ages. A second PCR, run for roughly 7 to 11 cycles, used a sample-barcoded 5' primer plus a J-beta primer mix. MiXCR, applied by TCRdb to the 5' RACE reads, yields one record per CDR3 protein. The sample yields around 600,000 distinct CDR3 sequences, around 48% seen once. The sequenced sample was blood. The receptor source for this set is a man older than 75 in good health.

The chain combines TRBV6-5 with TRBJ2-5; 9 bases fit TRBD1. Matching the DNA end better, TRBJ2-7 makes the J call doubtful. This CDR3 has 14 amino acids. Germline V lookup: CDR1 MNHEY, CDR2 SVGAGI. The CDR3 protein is CASRAGTGSYEQYF. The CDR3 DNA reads TGTGCCAGCAGAGCCGGGACAGGGTCTTACGAGCAGTACTTC.

The chain's CDR3 is CATSREPGLAKNIQYF. For the CDR3, the DNA is TGTGCCACCAGCAGAGAGCCGGGACTAGCCAAAAACATTCAGTACTTC. V gene TRBV15 combines with J gene TRBJ2-4; tentative D call: TRBD2 (6 bases). V dropped 0 bases and J dropped 0 bases, with 9 bases sitting between them. The CDR3 covers 16 residues. Germline V gene sequence: CDR1 LNHNV, CDR2 YYDKDF (reference sequence).